This T cell receptor beta chain derives from a study of cytomegalovirus exposure and HLA in healthy donors. Use of 60 Vbeta and 13 Jbeta primers characterized the PCR. Data came from immunoSEQ multiplex PCR; TCRdb stores just in-frame clones and leaves some out. The sample has about 200,000 clones, about 80% seen once; the top ten hold 3.4%. The germline gives CDR1 SGHNT, CDR2 YYREEE (reference sequence). Losses at the gene ends were 4 bases for V and 4 bases for J; bases not matched to a gene: 5. This CDR3 is 15 amino acids long. The sequence was obtained from a middle-aged man in good health and CMV-seropositive. The genes are TRBV5-4 and TRBJ2-6; TRBD1 aligns across 7 bases. The sequenced material came from PBMCs. CDR3 in amino acids: CASSQTGTGANVLTF. The DNA for the CDR3 is TGTGCCAGCAGCCAGACAGGGACGGGGGCCAACGTCCTGACTTTC.